The clone carrying this TCR beta chain has a handful of counts. Reverse transcribing all isolated RNA meant expressed TCRB transcripts were sequenced. Using immunoSEQ multiplex PCR, the repertoire was profiled, and TCRdb retains in-frame clones only, with some absent. The table shows around 310,000 clones, with approximately 10% occurring only once. V was trimmed by 5 bases and J by 2 bases, leaving 18 bases between them. The CDR3 sequence is 16 residues long. The V gene's germline CDR1 is MGHDK and CDR2 SYGVNS. This sample was included in a study of beta chain features in type 1 diabetes. Sequencing was done on a sample of naive CD4+ T cells from blood. The chain has TRBV25-1 and TRBJ1-2; D might be TRBD1 (5 bases). The clonotype originates from a woman in her 30s in good health. In DNA, the CDR3 is TGTGCCAGCAGTCTCCAGGGTGTTGGGGTGAACTATGGCTACACCTTC. Translating gives CASSLQGVGVNYGYTF.